A selection of T cell receptor beta chains follows, all from one sample in a study of radiation and T cells in renal cell carcinoma. The method was immunoSEQ multiplex PCR; TCRdb's version includes in-frame clones alone and lacks a portion of them. The table records some 120,000 clones, about 88% of them present only once. Sequencing used blood, obtained from a patient whose treatment included radiotherapy and nephrectomy. These receptors were collected from a woman in her sixties or seventies with renal cell carcinoma. Both conserved end residues are part of each CDR3. The D gene is left open where the match is weak. Clone sizes are given selectively: once, few, many, or a class where the clone is expanded.

v_call: TRBV27; clone_size: -; j_call: TRBJ2-5; d_call: -; cdr3_aa: CASSTHRRSQETQYF; cdr3_nt: TGTGCCAGCAGTACGCATCGACGGAGCCAAGAGACCCAGTACTTC
v_call: TRBV19; clone_size: -; j_call: TRBJ1-1; d_call: TRBD1; cdr3_aa: CASSIWTGGDTEAFF; cdr3_nt: TGTGCCAGTAGTATCTGGACAGGGGGGGACACTGAAGCTTTCTTT
v_call: TRBV5-1; clone_size: -; j_call: TRBJ2-2; d_call: TRBD2; cdr3_aa: CASSLASSGNTGELFF; cdr3_nt: TGCGCCAGCAGCTTGGCCTCTAGCGGGAACACCGGGGAGCTGTTTTTT
v_call: TRBV10-3; clone_size: -; j_call: TRBJ1-1; d_call: -; cdr3_aa: CARPGTGAFF; cdr3_nt: TGTGCCCGCCCTGGGACGGGAGCTTTCTTT
v_call: TRBV28; clone_size: -; j_call: TRBJ1-5; d_call: -; cdr3_aa: CASRVGPAQPQHF; cdr3_nt: TGTGCCAGCAGAGTCGGACCGGCTCAGCCCCAGCATTTT
v_call: TRBV30; clone_size: -; j_call: TRBJ2-1; d_call: -; cdr3_aa: CAWRGPPGSEQFF; cdr3_nt: TGTGCCTGGAGGGGCCCCCCCGGGTCGGAGCAGTTCTTC
v_call: TRBV7-2; clone_size: -; j_call: TRBJ1-1; d_call: -; cdr3_aa: CASSPSTIQGTEAFF; cdr3_nt: TGTGCCAGCAGCCCCTCAACAATACAGGGAACTGAAGCTTTCTTT
v_call: TRBV19; clone_size: once; j_call: TRBJ2-3; d_call: -; cdr3_aa: CASSIGSGARGTDTQYF; cdr3_nt: TGTGCCAGTAGTATAGGATCAGGGGCTAGGGGCACAGATACGCAGTATTTT
v_call: TRBV6-6; clone_size: -; j_call: TRBJ1-2; d_call: -; cdr3_aa: CASSQSYGYTF; cdr3_nt: TGTGCCAGCAGTCAGAGCTATGGCTACACCTTC
v_call: TRBV6-5; clone_size: -; j_call: TRBJ2-5; d_call: -; cdr3_aa: CASRPAGGRETQYF; cdr3_nt: TGTGCCAGCAGGCCTGCCGGGGGTCGGGAGACCCAGTACTTC
v_call: TRBV15; clone_size: -; j_call: TRBJ2-2; d_call: TRBD2; cdr3_aa: CATWTSGGANTGELFF; cdr3_nt: TGTGCCACCTGGACTAGCGGGGGAGCGAACACCGGGGAGCTGTTTTTT
v_call: TRBV6-6; clone_size: -; j_call: TRBJ1-5; d_call: -; cdr3_aa: CASSQQGDQPQHF; cdr3_nt: TGTGCCAGCAGTCAACAGGGCGATCAGCCCCAGCATTTT
v_call: TRBV4-3; clone_size: -; j_call: TRBJ2-1; d_call: -; cdr3_aa: CASSQDRGPSSYNEQFF; cdr3_nt: TGCGCCAGCAGCCAAGACCGAGGCCCAAGCTCCTACAATGAGCAGTTCTTC
v_call: TRBV9; clone_size: -; j_call: TRBJ2-7; d_call: TRBD2; cdr3_aa: CASSTGLAGREQYF; cdr3_nt: TGTGCCAGCAGTACGGGACTAGCGGGGCGCGAGCAGTACTTC
v_call: TRBV10-3; clone_size: -; j_call: TRBJ1-6; d_call: -; cdr3_aa: CAITEALYNSPLHF; cdr3_nt: TGTGCCATCACGGAGGCTCTCTATAATTCACCCCTCCACTTT
v_call: TRBV18; clone_size: -; j_call: TRBJ2-2; d_call: TRBD1; cdr3_aa: CASSLKGQGNTGELFF; cdr3_nt: TGTGCCAGCTCCCTCAAAGGACAGGGGAACACCGGGGAGCTGTTTTTT
v_call: TRBV7-2; clone_size: -; j_call: TRBJ1-1; d_call: -; cdr3_aa: CASSTRQEAFF; cdr3_nt: TGTGCCAGCAGCACCCGACAAGAAGCTTTCTTT
v_call: TRBV6-5; clone_size: -; j_call: TRBJ1-2; d_call: TRBD1; cdr3_aa: CASSWDRGVDYTF; cdr3_nt: TGTGCCAGCAGCTGGGACAGGGGTGTTGACTACACCTTC
v_call: TRBV5-1; clone_size: once; j_call: TRBJ2-7; d_call: TRBD1; cdr3_aa: CASSLGSGGYNEQYF; cdr3_nt: TGCGCCAGCAGCTTGGGTTCAGGGGGCTACAACGAGCAGTACTTC
v_call: TRBV5-1; clone_size: -; j_call: TRBJ2-7; d_call: -; cdr3_aa: CASRAPSYEQYF; cdr3_nt: TGCGCCAGCAGGGCACCTTCCTACGAGCAGTACTTC
v_call: TRBV5-1; clone_size: -; j_call: TRBJ2-3; d_call: -; cdr3_aa: CASSQRTTSTDTQYF; cdr3_nt: TGCGCCAGCAGCCAACGGACCACTAGCACAGATACGCAGTATTTT
v_call: TRBV6-5; clone_size: -; j_call: TRBJ1-6; d_call: -; cdr3_aa: CASRGGRQNSPLHF; cdr3_nt: TGTGCCAGTAGGGGGGGGCGGCAGAATTCACCCCTCCACTTT
v_call: TRBV7-9; clone_size: -; j_call: TRBJ1-5; d_call: -; cdr3_aa: CASTSTPTEPQHF; cdr3_nt: TGTGCCAGCACCAGTACACCAACCGAGCCCCAGCATTTT
v_call: TRBV5-6; clone_size: once; j_call: TRBJ1-5; d_call: -; cdr3_aa: CASSGGRSNNQPQHF; cdr3_nt: TGTGCCAGCAGCGGGGGCAGGTCTAACAATCAGCCCCAGCATTTT
v_call: TRBV7-9; clone_size: -; j_call: TRBJ1-5; d_call: -; cdr3_aa: CASSTDTSNQPQHF; cdr3_nt: TGTGCCAGCAGCACAGACACCAGCAATCAGCCCCAGCATTTT